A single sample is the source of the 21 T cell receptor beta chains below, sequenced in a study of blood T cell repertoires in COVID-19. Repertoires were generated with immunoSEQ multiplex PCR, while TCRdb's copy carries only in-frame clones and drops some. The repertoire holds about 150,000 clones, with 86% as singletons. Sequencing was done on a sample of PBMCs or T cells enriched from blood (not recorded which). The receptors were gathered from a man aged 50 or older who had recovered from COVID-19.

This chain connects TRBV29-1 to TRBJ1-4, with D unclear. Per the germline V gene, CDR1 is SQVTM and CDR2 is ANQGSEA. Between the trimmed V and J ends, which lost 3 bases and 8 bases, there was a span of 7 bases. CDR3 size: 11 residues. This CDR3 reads CSVDLGEKLFF. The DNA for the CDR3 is TGCAGCGTTGATCTAGGCGAAAAACTGTTTTTT.

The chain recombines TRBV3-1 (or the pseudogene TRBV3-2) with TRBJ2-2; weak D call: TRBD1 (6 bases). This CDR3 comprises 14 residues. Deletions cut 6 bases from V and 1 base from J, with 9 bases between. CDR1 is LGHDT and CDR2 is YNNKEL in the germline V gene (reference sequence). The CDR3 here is CASRATGNTGELFF. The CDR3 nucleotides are TGTGCCAGCAGGGCGACAGGGAACACCGGGGAGCTGTTTTTT.

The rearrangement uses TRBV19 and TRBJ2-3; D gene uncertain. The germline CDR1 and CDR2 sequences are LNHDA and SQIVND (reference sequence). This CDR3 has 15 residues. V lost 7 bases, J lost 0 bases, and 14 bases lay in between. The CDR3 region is CASKFGHPSTDTQYF. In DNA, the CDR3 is TGTGCCAGTAAATTCGGTCATCCCAGCACAGATACGCAGTATTTT.

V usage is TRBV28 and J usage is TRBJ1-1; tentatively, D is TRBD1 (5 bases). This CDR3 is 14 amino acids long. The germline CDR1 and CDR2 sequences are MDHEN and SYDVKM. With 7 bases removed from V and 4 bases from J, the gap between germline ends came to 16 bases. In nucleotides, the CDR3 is TGTGCCAGCACCCCTGGGGGGGGGTTCACTGAAGCTTTCTTT. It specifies CASTPGGGFTEAFF.

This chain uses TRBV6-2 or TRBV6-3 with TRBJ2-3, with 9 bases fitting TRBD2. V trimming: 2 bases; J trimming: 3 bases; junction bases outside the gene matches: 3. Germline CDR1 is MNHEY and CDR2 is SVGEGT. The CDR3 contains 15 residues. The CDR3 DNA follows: TGTGCCAGCAGTTACAGGCTAGCGGGAACAGATACGCAGTATTTT. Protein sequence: CASSYRLAGTDTQYF.

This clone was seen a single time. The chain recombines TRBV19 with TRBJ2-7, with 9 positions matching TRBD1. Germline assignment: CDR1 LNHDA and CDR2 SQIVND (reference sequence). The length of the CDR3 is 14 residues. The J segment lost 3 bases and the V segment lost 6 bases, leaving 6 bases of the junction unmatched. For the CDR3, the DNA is TGTGCCAGTAGGCAGGGACAGGGCGGCTACGAGCAGTACTTC. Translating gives CASRQGQGGYEQYF.

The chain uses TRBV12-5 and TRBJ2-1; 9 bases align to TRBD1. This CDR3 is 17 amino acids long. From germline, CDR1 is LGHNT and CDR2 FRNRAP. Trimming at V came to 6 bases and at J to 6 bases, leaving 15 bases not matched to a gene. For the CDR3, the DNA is TGTGCTAGTGGCTACACCGTCCCGGGACAGGGTTCCAATGAGCAGTTCTTC. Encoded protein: CASGYTVPGQGSNEQFF. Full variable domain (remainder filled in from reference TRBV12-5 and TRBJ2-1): DARVTQTPRHKVTEMGQEVTMRCQPILGHNTVFWYRQTMMQGLELLAYFRNRAPLDDSGMPKDRFSAEMPDATLATLKIQPSEPRDSAVYFCASGYTVPGQGSNEQFFGPGTRLTVL.

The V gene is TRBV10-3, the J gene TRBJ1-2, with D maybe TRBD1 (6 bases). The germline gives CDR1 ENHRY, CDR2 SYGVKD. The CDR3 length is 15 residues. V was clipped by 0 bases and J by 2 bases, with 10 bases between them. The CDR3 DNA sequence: TGTGCCATCAGTGAGTCCCCGACAGGAAACTATGGCTACACCTTC. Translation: CAISESPTGNYGYTF.

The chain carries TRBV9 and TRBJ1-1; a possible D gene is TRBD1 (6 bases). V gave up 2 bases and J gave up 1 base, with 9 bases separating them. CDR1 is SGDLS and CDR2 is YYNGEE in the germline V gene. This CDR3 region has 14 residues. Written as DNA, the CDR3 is TGTGCCAGCAGCGTCACGACAGGGAACACTGAAGCTTTCTTT. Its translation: CASSVTTGNTEAFF.

This CDR3 is CASSQDRAGGPRETQYF. For the CDR3, the DNA is TGCGCCAGCAGCCAAGATAGGGCGGGAGGGCCTAGGGAGACCCAGTACTTC. The gene calls are TRBV4-3 and TRBJ2-5; 9 bases match TRBD2. With 0 bases clipped from V and 5 bases from J, the junction kept 10 bases outside the gene matches. The CDR3 extends over 17 amino acids. Looked up from germline, CDR1 is LGHNA and CDR2 is YSLEER.

The CDR3 spells CASSLNKKTATNEKLFF. The CDR3 DNA sequence: TGTGCCAGCTCCCTGAACAAGAAAACCGCAACTAATGAAAAACTGTTTTTT. The rearrangement joins TRBV18 to TRBJ1-4; D is ambiguous. Germline V lookup: CDR1 KGHSH, CDR2 LQKENI. The V end was cut by 6 bases, the J end by 0 bases, with 17 bases between. The CDR3 totals 17 residues.

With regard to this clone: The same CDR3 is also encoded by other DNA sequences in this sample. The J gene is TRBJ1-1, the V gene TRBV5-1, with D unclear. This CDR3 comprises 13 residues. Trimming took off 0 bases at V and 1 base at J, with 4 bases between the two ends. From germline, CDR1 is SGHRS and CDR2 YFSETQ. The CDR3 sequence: CASSLAGNTEAFF. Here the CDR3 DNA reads TGCGCCAGCAGCTTGGCAGGGAACACTGAAGCTTTCTTT.

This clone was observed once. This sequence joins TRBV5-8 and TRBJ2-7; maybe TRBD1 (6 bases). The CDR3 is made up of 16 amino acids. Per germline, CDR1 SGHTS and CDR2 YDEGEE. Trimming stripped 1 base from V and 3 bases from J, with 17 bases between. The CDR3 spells CASSLNRDIEIYEQYF. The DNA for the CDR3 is TGTGCCAGCAGCTTGAACCGGGACATCGAGATCTACGAGCAGTACTTC.

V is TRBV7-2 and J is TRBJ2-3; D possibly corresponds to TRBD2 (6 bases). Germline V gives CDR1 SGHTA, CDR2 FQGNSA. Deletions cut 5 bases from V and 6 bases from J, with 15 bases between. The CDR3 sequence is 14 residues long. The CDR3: CASSLSDYGDTQYF. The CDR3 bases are TGTGCCAGCAGCCTCTCGGACTACGGGGATACGCAGTATTTT. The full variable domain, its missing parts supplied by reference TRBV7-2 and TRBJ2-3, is GAGVSQSPSNKVTEKGKDVELRCDPISGHTALYWYRQSLGQGLEFLIYFQGNSAPDKSGLPSDRFSAERTGGSVSTLTIQRTQQEDSAVYLCASSLSDYGDTQYFGPGTRLTVL.

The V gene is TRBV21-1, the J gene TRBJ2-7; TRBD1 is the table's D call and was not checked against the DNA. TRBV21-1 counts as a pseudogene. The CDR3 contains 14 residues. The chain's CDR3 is CASSSHIRTYEQYV. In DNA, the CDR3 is TGTGCCAGCAGCAGCCACATCCGCACCTACGAGCAGTACGTC.

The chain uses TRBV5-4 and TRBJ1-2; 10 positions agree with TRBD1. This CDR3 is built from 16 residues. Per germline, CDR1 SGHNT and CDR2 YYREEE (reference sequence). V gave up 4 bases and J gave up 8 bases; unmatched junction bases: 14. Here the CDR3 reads CASSGGAGTGDYGYTF. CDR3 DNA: TGTGCCAGCAGCGGCGGGGCCGGGACAGGGGATTACGGCTACACCTTC.

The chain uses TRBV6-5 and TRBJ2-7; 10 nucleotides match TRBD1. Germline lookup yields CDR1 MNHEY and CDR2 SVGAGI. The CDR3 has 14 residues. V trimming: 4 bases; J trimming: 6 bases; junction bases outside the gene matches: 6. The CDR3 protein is CASSSRQGAREQYF. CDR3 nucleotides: TGTGCCAGCAGTTCTCGACAGGGGGCGCGCGAGCAGTACTTC.

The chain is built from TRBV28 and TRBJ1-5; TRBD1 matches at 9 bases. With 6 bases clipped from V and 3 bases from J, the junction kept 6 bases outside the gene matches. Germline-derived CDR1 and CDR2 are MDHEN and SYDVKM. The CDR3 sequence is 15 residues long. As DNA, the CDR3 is TGTGCCAGCAGAGATAACAGGGGGCTCAATCAGCCCCAGCATTTT. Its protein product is CASRDNRGLNQPQHF.

CDR3 coding DNA: TGTGCCAGCACCCGGACAGGGAACGGCTACACCTTC. Translating it yields CASTRTGNGYTF. This chain links TRBV6-5 with TRBJ1-2; TRBD1 matches at 8 bases. J gave up 8 bases and V 7 bases, and 6 bases lay outside the gene matches. From germline, CDR1 is MNHEY and CDR2 SVGAGI. The CDR3 is 12 residues long.

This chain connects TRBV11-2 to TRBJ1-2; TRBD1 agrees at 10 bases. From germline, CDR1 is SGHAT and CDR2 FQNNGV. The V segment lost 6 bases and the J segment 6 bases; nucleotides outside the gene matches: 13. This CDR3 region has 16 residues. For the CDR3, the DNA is TGTGCCAGCAGGGCCGGGACAGGGGCCAAATCGGATGGCTACACCTTC. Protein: CASRAGTGAKSDGYTF.

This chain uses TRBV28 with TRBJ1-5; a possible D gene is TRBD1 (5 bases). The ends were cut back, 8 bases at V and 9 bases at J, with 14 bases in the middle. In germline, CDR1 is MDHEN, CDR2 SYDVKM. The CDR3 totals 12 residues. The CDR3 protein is CASGPTVGPQHF. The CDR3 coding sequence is TGTGCCAGCGGTCCGACAGTAGGGCCCCAGCATTTT.